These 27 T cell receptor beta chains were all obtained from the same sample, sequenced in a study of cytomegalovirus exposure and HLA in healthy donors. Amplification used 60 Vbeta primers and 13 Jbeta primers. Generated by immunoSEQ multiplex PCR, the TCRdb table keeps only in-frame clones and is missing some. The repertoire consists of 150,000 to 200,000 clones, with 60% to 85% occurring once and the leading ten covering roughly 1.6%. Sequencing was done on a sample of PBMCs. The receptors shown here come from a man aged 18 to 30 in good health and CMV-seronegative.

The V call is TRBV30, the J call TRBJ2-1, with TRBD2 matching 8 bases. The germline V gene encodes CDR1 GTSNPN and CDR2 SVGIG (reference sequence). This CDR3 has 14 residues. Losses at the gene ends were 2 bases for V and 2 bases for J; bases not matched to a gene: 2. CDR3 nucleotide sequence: TGTGCCTGGAGTATCGGGGGGGCCTACAATGAGCAGTTCTTC. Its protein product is CAWSIGGAYNEQFF.

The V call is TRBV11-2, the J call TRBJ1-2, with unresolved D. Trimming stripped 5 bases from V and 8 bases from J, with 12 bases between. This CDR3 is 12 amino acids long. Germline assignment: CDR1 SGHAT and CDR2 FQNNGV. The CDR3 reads CASSIRGVGYTF. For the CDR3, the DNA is TGTGCCAGCAGCATACGGGGAGTCGGCTACACCTTC.

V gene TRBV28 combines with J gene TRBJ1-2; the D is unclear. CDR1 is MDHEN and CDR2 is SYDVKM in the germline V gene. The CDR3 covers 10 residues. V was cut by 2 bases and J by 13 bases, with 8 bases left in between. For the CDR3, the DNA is TGTGCCAGCAGTTTAGAGCGGGTCACCTTC. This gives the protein CASSLERVTF.

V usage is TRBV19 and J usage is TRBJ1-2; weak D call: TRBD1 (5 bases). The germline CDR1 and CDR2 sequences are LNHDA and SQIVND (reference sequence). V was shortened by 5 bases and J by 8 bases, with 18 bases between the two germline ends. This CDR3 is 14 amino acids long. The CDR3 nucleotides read TGTGCCAGTAGTTTCTCCGGGATCGGGGGGGGCTACACCTTC. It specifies CASSFSGIGGGYTF.

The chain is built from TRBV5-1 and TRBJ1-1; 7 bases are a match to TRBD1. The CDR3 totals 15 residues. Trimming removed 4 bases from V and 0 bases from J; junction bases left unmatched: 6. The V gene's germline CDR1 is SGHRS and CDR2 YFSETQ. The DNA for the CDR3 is TGCGCCAGCAGCCCTTCGGGACAGTTGAACACTGAAGCTTTCTTT. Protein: CASSPSGQLNTEAFF.

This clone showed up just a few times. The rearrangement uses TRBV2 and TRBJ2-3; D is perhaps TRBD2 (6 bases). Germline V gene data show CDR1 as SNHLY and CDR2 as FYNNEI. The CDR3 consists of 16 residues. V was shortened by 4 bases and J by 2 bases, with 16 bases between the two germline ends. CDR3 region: CASSGLSGSPTDTQYF. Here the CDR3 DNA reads TGTGCCAGCAGTGGTCTCTCCGGGAGTCCCACAGATACGCAGTATTTT.

The CDR3: CASRELAGAVGWEFF. For the CDR3, the DNA is TGTGCCAGCAGGGAACTAGCGGGAGCCGTGGGATGGGAGTTCTTC. This chain uses TRBV2 with TRBJ2-1; TRBD2 matches at 11 bases. The CDR3 covers 15 residues. J gave up 14 bases and V 6 bases, and 15 bases lay outside the gene matches. CDR1 is SNHLY and CDR2 is FYNNEI in the germline V gene.

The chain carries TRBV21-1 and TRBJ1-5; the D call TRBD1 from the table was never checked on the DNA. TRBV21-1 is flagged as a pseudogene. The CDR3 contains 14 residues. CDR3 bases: TGTGCCAGCAGCAACGGACAGGGAGGGCAGCCCCAGCATTTT. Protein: CASSNGQGGQPQHF.

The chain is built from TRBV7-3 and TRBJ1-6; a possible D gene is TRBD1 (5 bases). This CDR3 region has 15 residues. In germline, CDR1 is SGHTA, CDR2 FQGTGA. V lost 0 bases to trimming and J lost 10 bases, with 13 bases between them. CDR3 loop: CASSLTGRAGSPLHF. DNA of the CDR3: TGTGCCAGCAGCTTAACCGGCAGGGCCGGATCACCCCTCCACTTT. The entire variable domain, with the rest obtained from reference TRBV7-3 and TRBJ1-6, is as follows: GAGVSQTPSNKVTEKGKYVELRCDPISGHTALYWYRQSLGQGPEFLIYFQGTGAADDSGLPNDRFFAVRPEGSVSTLKIQRTERGDSAVYLCASSLTGRAGSPLHFGNGTRLTVT.

In nucleotides, the CDR3 is TGTGCCAGCAGCTTAGGGTCCCCAGGGTCTGGAAACACCATATATTTT. Translated, it gives CASSLGSPGSGNTIYF. The V gene is TRBV7-6, the J gene TRBJ1-3, with D possibly being TRBD1 (5 bases). CDR1 and CDR2 from the germline V gene are SGHVS and FNYEAQ. Trimming took off 1 base at V and 1 base at J, with 11 bases between the two ends. The CDR3 totals 16 residues.

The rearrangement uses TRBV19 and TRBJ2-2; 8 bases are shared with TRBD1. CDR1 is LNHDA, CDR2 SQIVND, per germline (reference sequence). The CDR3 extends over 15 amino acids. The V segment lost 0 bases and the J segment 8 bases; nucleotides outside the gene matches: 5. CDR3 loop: CASSIDDRGTGELFF. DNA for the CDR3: TGTGCCAGTAGTATAGATGACAGGGGAACAGGGGAGCTGTTTTTT.

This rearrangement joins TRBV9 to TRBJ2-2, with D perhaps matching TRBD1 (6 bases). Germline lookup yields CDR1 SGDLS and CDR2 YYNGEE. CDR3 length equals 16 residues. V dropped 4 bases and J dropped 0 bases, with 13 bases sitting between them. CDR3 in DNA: TGTGCCAGCAGCCCACCAGGGGCAACGAACACCGGGGAGCTGTTTTTT. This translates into CASSPPGATNTGELFF.

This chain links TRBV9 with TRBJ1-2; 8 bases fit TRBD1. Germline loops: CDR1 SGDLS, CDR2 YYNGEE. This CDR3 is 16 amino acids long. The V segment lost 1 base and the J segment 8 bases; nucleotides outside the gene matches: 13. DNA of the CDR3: TGTGCCAGCAGCGTATATCAGTCCAGGGGGCAGGGGGGCTACACCTTC. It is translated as CASSVYQSRGQGGYTF.

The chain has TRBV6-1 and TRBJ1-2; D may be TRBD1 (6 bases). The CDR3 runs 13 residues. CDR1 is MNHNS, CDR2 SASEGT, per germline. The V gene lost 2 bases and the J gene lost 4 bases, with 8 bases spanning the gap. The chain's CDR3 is CASSEFRGYGYTF. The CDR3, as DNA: TGTGCCAGCAGTGAATTCAGGGGCTATGGCTACACCTTC.

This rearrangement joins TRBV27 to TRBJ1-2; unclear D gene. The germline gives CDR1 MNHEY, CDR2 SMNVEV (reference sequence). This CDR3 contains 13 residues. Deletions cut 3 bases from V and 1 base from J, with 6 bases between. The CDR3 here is CASSFYSNYGYTF. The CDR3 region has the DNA TGTGCCAGCAGTTTTTACAGTAACTATGGCTACACCTTC.

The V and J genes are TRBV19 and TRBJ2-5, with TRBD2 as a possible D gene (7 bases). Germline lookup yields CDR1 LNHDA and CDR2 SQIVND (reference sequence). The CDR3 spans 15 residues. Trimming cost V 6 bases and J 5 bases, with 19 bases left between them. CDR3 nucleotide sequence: TGTGCCAGTAGAGCCACGGGGGGCCGATCGGAGACCCAGTACTTC. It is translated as CASRATGGRSETQYF.

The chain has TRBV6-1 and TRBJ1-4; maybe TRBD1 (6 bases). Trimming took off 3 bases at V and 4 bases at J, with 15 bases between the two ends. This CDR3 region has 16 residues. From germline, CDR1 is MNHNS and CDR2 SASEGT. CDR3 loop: CASSDPSQGSNEKLFF. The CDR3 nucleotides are TGTGCCAGCAGTGATCCGTCACAGGGCAGTAATGAAAAACTGTTTTTT.

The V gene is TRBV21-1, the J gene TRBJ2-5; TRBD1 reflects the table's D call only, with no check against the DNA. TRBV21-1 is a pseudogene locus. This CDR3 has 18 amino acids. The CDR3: CASSKVDRGPPLPETQYF. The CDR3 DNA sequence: TGTGCCAGCAGCAAAGTCGACAGGGGGCCTCCTCTCCCCGAGACCCAGTACTTC.

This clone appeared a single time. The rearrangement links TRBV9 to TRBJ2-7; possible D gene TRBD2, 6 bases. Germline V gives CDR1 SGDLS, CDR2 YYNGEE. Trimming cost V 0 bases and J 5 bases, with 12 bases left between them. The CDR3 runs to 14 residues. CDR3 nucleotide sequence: TGTGCCAGCAGCGTAGGGGGGGTCGGTGACGAGCAGTACTTC. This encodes CASSVGGVGDEQYF.

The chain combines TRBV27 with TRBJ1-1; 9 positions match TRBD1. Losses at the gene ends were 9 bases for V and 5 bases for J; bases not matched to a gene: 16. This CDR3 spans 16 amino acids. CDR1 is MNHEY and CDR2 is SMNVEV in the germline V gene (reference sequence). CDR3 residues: CASKRLPGQGRTEAFF. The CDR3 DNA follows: TGTGCCAGTAAGAGATTACCGGGACAGGGAAGAACTGAAGCTTTCTTT.

The CDR3 sequence: CASSRGEVYSGNTIYF. The DNA of the CDR3 is TGCGCCAGCAGCCGGGGGGAGGTATACTCTGGAAACACCATATATTTT. The rearrangement joins TRBV5-1 to TRBJ1-3, with TRBD1 as a possible D gene (5 bases). Germline CDR1 and CDR2: SGHRS and YFSETQ. CDR3 size: 16 residues. Trimming removed 4 bases from V and 0 bases from J, with 14 bases in between.

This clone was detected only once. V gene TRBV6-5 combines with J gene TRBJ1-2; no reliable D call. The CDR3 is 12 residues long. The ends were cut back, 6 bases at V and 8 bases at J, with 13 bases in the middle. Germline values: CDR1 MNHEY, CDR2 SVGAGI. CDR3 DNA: TGTGCCAGCAGCCACAAGGGAGGCGGCTACACCTTC. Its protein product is CASSHKGGGYTF.

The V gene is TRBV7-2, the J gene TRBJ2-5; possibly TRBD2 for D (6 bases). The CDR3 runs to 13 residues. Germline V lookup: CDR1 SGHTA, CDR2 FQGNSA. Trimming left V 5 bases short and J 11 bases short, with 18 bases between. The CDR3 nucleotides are TGTGCCAGCAGCCCCGGGCCCTGGGAGGAGCAGTACTTC. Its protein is CASSPGPWEEQYF.

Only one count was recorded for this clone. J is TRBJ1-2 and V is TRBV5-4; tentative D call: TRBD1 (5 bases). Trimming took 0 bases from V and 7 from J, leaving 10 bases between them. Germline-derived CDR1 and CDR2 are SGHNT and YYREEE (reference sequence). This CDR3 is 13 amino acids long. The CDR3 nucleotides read TGTGCCAGCAGCTTGGAGGGGCGGGGTGGCTACACCTTC. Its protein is CASSLEGRGGYTF.

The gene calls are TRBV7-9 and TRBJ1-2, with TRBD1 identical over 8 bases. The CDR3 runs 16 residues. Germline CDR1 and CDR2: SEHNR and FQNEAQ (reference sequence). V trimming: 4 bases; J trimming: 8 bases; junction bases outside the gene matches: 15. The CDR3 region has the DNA TGTGCCAGCAGCTCCGGGCAGGGGGCTAGTACCGAGGGCTACACCTTC. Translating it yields CASSSGQGASTEGYTF.

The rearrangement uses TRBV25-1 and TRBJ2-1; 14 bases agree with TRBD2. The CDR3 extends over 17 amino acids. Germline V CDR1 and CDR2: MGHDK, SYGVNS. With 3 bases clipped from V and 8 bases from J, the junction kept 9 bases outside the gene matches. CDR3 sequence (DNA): TGTGCCAGCAGTGAGACTAGCGGGGGGGGACCTCTCGATGAGCAGTTCTTC. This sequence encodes CASSETSGGGPLDEQFF.

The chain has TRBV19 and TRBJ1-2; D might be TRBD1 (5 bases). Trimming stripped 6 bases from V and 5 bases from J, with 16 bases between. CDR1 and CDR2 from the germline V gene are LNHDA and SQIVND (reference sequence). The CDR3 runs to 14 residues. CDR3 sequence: CASRAQGAMYGYTF. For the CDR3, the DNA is TGTGCCAGTAGGGCCCAAGGGGCAATGTATGGCTACACCTTC.